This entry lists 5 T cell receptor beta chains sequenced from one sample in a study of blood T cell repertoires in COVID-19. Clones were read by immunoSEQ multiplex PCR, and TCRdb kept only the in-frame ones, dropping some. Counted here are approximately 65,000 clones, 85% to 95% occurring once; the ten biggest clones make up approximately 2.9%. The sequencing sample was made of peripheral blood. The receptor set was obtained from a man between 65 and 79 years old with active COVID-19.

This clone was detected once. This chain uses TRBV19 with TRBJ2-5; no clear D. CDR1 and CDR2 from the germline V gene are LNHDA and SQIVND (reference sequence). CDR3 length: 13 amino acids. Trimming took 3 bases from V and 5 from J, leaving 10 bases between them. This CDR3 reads CASSISPVETQYF. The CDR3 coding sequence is TGTGCCAGTAGTATTAGTCCGGTCGAGACCCAGTACTTC.

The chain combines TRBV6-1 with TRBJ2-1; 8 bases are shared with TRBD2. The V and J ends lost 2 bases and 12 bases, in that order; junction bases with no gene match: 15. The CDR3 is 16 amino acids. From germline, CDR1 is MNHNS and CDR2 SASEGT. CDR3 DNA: TGTGCCAGCAGTGAATCGCAACGGGGGGGCCGGCGCGGGCAGTTCTTC. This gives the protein CASSESQRGGRRGQFF.

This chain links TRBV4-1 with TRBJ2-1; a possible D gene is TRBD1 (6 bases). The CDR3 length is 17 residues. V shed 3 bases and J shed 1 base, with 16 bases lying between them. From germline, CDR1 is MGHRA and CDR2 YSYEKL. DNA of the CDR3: TGCGCCAGCAGCCACCCCCCGAGGGGGATATCCTACAATGAGCAGTTCTTC. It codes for CASSHPPRGISYNEQFF.

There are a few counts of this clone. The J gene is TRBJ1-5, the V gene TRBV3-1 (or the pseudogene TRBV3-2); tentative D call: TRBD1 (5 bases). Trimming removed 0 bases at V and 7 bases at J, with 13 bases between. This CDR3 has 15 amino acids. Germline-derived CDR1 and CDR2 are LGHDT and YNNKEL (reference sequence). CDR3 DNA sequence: TGTGCCAGCAGCCAAGAAGGGCAGGGTGACCAGCCCCAGCATTTT. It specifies CASSQEGQGDQPQHF.

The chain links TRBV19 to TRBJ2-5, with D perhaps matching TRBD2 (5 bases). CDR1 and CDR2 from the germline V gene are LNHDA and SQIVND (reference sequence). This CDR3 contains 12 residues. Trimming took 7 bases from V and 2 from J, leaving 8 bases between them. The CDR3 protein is CASNGGQETQYF. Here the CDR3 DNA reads TGTGCCAGTAACGGCGGGCAAGAGACCCAGTACTTC.